This is a list of T cell receptor beta chains from one sample in a study of cytomegalovirus exposure and HLA in healthy donors. Clones were sequenced by immunoSEQ multiplex PCR, and TCRdb holds only the in-frame ones, with some missing. The data contain roughly 120,000 clones, 77% of them singletons. The sequencing sample was made of PBMCs. These receptors all come from a woman in her forties in good health and CMV-seropositive. The CDR3 runs from the conserved cysteine through the conserved F or W. D genes are given only for firm matches. Clone size is given for some rows only: seen once, a few or many times, or a class if the clone is expanded.

j_gene,v_gene,d_gene,len,abundance,CDR3aa,CDR3nt
TRBJ1-2,TRBV30,TRBD1,14,.,CAWSTGGPGYGYTF,TGTGCCTGGAGTACAGGGGGCCCAGGCTATGGCTACACCTTC
TRBJ1-5,TRBV7-9,.,13,.,CASSSGYHQPQHF,TGTGCCAGCAGCTCAGGGTACCATCAGCCCCAGCATTTT
TRBJ1-5,TRBV4-2,TRBD1,15,.,CASSQDHRGNQPQHF,TGTGCCAGCAGCCAAGATCACAGGGGGAATCAGCCCCAGCATTTT
TRBJ2-1,TRBV19,.,15,.,CASSITTKTYNEQFF,TGTGCCAGTAGTATTACTACGAAAACCTACAATGAGCAGTTCTTC
TRBJ1-3,TRBV4-1,.,17,.,CASSQEPPRGAGNTIYF,TGCGCCAGCAGCCAAGAACCACCCAGGGGAGCTGGAAACACCATATATTTT
TRBJ2-1,TRBV9,TRBD1,16,.,CASSVGTATPYNEQFF,TGTGCCAGCAGCGTCGGGACAGCCACACCATACAATGAGCAGTTCTTC
TRBJ1-5,TRBV28,.,12,.,CASRTLLGPQHF,TGTGCCAGCAGGACTCTTTTAGGTCCCCAGCATTTT
TRBJ2-7,TRBV23-1,TRBD1,16,few,CASSQSSRGRAYEQYF,TGCGCCAGCAGTCAATCGTCCAGGGGGCGCGCCTACGAGCAGTACTTC
TRBJ2-2,TRBV5-1,TRBD2,18,.,CASSLVLRTSVNTGELFF,TGCGCCAGCAGCTTGGTACTGAGGACTAGCGTGAACACCGGGGAGCTGTTTTTT
TRBJ1-1,TRBV7-9,TRBD1,13,.,CASSHRTGRMAFF,TGTGCCAGCAGCCATCGGACAGGGAGGATGGCTTTCTTT
TRBJ2-1,TRBV2,.,14,.,CASSRRGPSNEQFF,TGTGCCAGCAGTCGGAGGGGGCCTAGCAATGAGCAGTTCTTC
TRBJ2-7,TRBV7-8,.,14,.,CASSLLSSTYGQYF,TGTGCCAGCAGCTTACTCTCTAGTACCTACGGGCAGTACTTC
TRBJ2-3,TRBV5-8,TRBD1,16,.,CASSLLGGAGTDTQYF,TGTGCCAGCAGCTTGTTAGGGGGCGCGGGTACAGATACGCAGTATTTT
TRBJ1-4,TRBV6-1,.,14,.,CASSGGGFNEKLFF,TGTGCCAGCAGTGGGGGCGGCTTTAATGAAAAACTGTTTTTT
TRBJ2-1,TRBV7-9,TRBD2,17,few,CASSPKYRTSVHNEQFF,TGTGCCAGCAGCCCAAAGTATCGGACTAGCGTACACAATGAGCAGTTCTTC
TRBJ2-3,TRBV11-2,TRBD2,16,.,CASRSNSGSSASTQYF,TGTGCCAGCAGATCCAATAGCGGGAGCAGCGCGTCTACGCAGTATTTT
TRBJ2-7,TRBV5-1,.,14,.,CASSLTAGSYEQYF,TGCGCCAGCAGCTTAACGGCGGGCAGCTACGAGCAGTACTTC
TRBJ1-1,TRBV7-9,.,14,few,CASSLGGFVTEAFF,TGTGCCAGCAGCTTAGGCGGGTTTGTAACTGAAGCTTTCTTT
TRBJ2-2,TRBV4-1,.,16,.,CASSQMNTPNTGELFF,TGCGCCAGCAGCCAAATGAATACACCGAACACCGGGGAGCTGTTTTTT
TRBJ2-1,TRBV9,TRBD2,14,.,CASSAGTTPDEQFF,TGTGCCAGCAGCGCCGGGACTACCCCCGATGAGCAGTTCTTC
TRBJ2-7,TRBV7-7,.,12,.,CASSFDTYEQYF,TGTGCTAGCAGCTTTGACACGTACGAGCAGTACTTC
TRBJ2-1,TRBV5-5,.,17,.,CASSLLLRTGAYNEQFF,TGTGCCAGCAGCTTACTTTTGAGGACGGGAGCCTACAATGAGCAGTTCTTC
TRBJ1-2,TRBV23-1,TRBD1,17,.,CASSQRPGQIFNYGYTF,TGCGCCAGCAGTCAAAGACCGGGACAGATATTTAACTATGGCTACACCTTC
TRBJ1-1,TRBV7-2,.,15,.,CASSSHSGQNTEAFF,TGTGCCAGCAGCTCCCACAGCGGTCAGAACACTGAAGCTTTCTTT
TRBJ2-3,TRBV15,TRBD2,20,.,CATSRNLGTSGTGGTDTQYF,TGTGCCACCAGCAGAAACCTAGGGACTAGCGGGACCGGGGGCACAGATACGCAGTATTTT
TRBJ1-2,TRBV19,.,14,.,CASSLGPATYGYTF,TGTGCCAGTAGTCTTGGGCCCGCCACCTATGGCTACACCTTC
TRBJ1-1,TRBV29-1,.,14,.,CSVEDRRGATEAFF,TGCAGCGTTGAAGATCGGCGGGGGGCCACTGAAGCTTTCTTT
TRBJ1-6,TRBV27,TRBD1,15,.,CASRTDRVYNSPLHF,TGTGCCAGCAGAACCGACAGGGTCTATAATTCACCCCTCCACTTT
TRBJ2-3,TRBV14,TRBD2,18,.,CASSQSLASGSITDTQYF,TGTGCCAGCAGCCAAAGCTTAGCTAGCGGGAGTATCACAGATACGCAGTATTTT
TRBJ2-1,TRBV28,TRBD2,14,.,CASSTSGETRRTFF,TGTGCCAGCAGCACTAGCGGGGAAACCCGAAGGACGTTCTTC
TRBJ2-3,TRBV30,TRBD2,15,.,CAWSVLAGAGDTQYF,TGTGCCTGGAGTGTACTAGCGGGAGCTGGAGATACGCAGTATTTT
TRBJ1-6,TRBV29-1,.,13,.,CSARTAPNSPLHF,TGCAGCGCCAGGACAGCCCCAAATTCACCCCTCCACTTT
TRBJ1-5,TRBV29-1,.,13,medium-sized,CSVSQGPNQPQHF,TGCAGCGTATCACAGGGACCCAATCAGCCCCAGCATTTT